This T cell receptor beta chain derives from a study of early T cells in non-severe SARS-CoV-2 infection. Germline CDR1 reads SGHRS; CDR2 reads YFSETQ. The CDR3 is 15 amino acids. Trimming removed 0 bases at V and 1 base at J, with 10 bases between. TCRdb passed the 5' RACE reads through MiXCR, listing each CDR3 protein once. The table lists 80,000 to 100,000 distinct CDR3 sequences, 13% to 15% of them singletons. V is TRBV5-1 and J is TRBJ1-2, with D perhaps TRBD1 (6 bases). What was sequenced was whole blood. This TCR came from an adult who was a healthcare worker with PCR-confirmed SARS-CoV-2 infection or an uninfected control (not recorded which). The CDR3 loop reads CASSLGAGDNYGYTF. The DNA for the CDR3 is TGCGCCAGCAGCTTGGGGGCAGGGGATAACTATGGCTACACCTTC.